This T cell receptor (beta chain) was found in a study of shared clonotypes between healthy human individuals. Study at large: CD8 memory received one plate per donor, CD8 naive two, CD4 memory three and CD4 naive three.

Study conclusions and caveats: An expected dependence of interdonor clonotype sharing on sequencing depth was noted.

Both subsets, CD45RA+ naive and CD45RA-negative memory, were split from the CD4+ cells. This clone came up once. The target antigen is unknown. Produced via immunoSEQ multiplex PCR; TCRdb's table is partial and in-frame only. The data show 2 million to 2.5 million clones, almost 96% seen once. This TCR came from a man between 18 and 29 years old in good health. Sequencing input: naive CD4+ T cells sorted from blood. The subset denotes: CD45RA+ positively selected.

DNA of the CDR3: TGCGCCAGCAGCACACAGGGGTCCACCTACAATGAGCAGTTCTTC. It yields the protein CASSTQGSTYNEQFF. The rearrangement links TRBV10-1 to TRBJ2-1; 7 bases line up with TRBD1. The V gene end was trimmed by 6 bases and the J gene end by 2 bases; junction bases not matched to a gene: 7. This CDR3 is 15 amino acids long. Germline V gene data show CDR1 as WNHNN and CDR2 as SYGVQD (reference sequence).